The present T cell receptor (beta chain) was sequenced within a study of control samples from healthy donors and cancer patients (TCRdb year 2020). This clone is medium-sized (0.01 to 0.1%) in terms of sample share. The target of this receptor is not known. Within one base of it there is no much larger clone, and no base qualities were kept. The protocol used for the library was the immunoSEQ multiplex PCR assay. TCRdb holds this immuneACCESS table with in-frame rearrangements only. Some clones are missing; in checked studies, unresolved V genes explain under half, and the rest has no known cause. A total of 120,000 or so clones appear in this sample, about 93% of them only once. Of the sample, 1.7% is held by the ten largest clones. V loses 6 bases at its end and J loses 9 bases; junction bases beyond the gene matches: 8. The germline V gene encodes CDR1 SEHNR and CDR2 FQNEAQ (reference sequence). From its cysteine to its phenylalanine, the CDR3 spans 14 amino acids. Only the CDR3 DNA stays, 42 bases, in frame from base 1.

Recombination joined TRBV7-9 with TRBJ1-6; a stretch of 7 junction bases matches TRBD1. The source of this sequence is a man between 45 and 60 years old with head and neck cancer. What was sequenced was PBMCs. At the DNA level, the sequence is TGTGCCAGCAGAGGACAGGTGAGCTTTTCACCCCTCCACTTT. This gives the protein CASRGQVSFSPLHF. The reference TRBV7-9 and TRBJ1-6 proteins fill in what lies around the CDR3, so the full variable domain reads DTGVSQNPRHKITKRGQNVTFRCDPISEHNRLYWYRQTLGQGPEFLTYFQNEAQLEKSRLLSDRFSAERPKGSFSTLEIQRTEQGDSAMYLCASRGQVSFSPLHFGNGTRLTVT.